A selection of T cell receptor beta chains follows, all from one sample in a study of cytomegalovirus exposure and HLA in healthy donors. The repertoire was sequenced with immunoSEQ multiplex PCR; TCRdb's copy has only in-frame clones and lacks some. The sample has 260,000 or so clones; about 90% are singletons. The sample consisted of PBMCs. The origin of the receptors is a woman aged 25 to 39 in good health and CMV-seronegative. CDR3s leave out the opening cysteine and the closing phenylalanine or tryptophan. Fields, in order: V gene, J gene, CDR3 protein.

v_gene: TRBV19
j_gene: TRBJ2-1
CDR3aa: ASSPASGYNEQF

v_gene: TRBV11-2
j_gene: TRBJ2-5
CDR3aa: ASSPRPGRNQETQY

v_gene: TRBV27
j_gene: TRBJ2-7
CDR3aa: ASSFGTSAEQY

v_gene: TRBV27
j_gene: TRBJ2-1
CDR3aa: ASSLETSGSDKF

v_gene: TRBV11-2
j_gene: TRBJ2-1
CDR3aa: ASSPDRGDLTGL

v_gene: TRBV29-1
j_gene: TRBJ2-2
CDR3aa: SVEGLTGELF

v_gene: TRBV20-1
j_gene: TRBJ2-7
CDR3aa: SARATYEQY

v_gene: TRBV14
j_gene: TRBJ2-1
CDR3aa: ASSRSQGTYEQF

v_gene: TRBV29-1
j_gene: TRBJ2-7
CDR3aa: SVEGLAGTYEQY

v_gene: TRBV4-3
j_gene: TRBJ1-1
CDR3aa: ASSQGLEAF

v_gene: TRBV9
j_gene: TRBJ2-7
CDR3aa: ASSVGAPPYEQY

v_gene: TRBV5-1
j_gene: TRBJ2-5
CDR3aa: ASSISSGNQETQY

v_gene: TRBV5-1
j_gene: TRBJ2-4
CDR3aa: ASSLGEGTGGQNIQY

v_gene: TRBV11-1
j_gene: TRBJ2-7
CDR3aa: ASSLAAGYEQY

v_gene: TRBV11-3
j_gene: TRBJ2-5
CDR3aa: ASSFLTGQETQY

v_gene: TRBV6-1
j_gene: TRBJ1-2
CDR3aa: ASTPQGIDGYT

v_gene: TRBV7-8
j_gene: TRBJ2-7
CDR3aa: ASSLLGVSYEQY

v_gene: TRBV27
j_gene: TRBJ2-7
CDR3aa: ASSRSAGVASYEQY

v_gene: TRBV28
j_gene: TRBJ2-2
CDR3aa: ASSSWRRPNTGELF

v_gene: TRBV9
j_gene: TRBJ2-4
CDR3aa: ASSVGAGFDIQY

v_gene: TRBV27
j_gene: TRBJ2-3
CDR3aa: ASRFRGISTDTQY

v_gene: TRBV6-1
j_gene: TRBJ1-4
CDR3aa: ASSEGPPLRGEKLF

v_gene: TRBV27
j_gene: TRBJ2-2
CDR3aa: ASSLSGGTGELF